This T cell receptor beta chain was documented in a study of blood T cell repertoires in COVID-19. About the research overall: Researchers got acute and convalescent COVID-19 samples from the United States, Italy and Spain.

Data came from immunoSEQ multiplex PCR; TCRdb stores just in-frame clones and leaves some out. The sample records 150,000 to 200,000 clones, 60% to 80% being singletons. The germline V gene has CDR1 MNHEY and CDR2 SVGAGI. The V gene lost 5 bases and the J gene lost 0 bases, with 11 bases spanning the gap. The CDR3 has 15 amino acids. The chain employs TRBV6-5 and TRBJ1-3; the D is unclear. The sequence was obtained from a woman aged 70 to 79 with acute or convalescent COVID-19. The sequenced material came from peripheral blood. The CDR3 coding sequence is TGTGCCAGCAGTATGCGAGGCGACTCTGGAAACACCATATATTTT. Residues: CASSMRGDSGNTIYF.